A selection of T cell receptor beta chains follows, all from one sample in a study of blood T cell repertoires in COVID-19. The assay was immunoSEQ multiplex PCR, and TCRdb's table has in-frame clones only and misses some. The sample lists approximately 270,000 clones, around nine tenths seen once, with around 0.8% in the top ten. Sample: peripheral blood. These receptors were collected from a man younger than 45 with acute or convalescent COVID-19. Both conserved end residues are part of each CDR3. A D gene is named only where the DNA matches it firmly. Size is omitted from some rows. Given values are once, few, many or a class for expanded clones.

V,J,size,D,DNA,CDR3
TRBV28,TRBJ2-3,-,-,TGTGCCAGCGGCCGGAGGTCCCCTATCGCAGATACGCAGTATTTT,CASGRRSPIADTQYF
TRBV5-4,TRBJ2-6,-,TRBD1,TGTGCCAGCAGCTGGCCGGGACAGGGGGTTCGTGGGGCCAACGTCCTGACTTTC,CASSWPGQGVRGANVLTF
TRBV11-2,TRBJ1-1,-,-,TGTGCCAGCCGCTCAGGTCCTTGGAACACTGAAGCTTTCTTT,CASRSGPWNTEAFF
TRBV5-1,TRBJ2-5,-,-,TGCGCCAGCAGCTTGGGAGTAGTCCAAGAGACCCAGTACTTC,CASSLGVVQETQYF
TRBV29-1,TRBJ2-3,-,-,TGCAGCGTTGAATCTAGGATCACAGATACGCAGTATTTT,CSVESRITDTQYF
TRBV30,TRBJ1-4,-,-,TGTGCCTGGAGCCCGACCTTCTCGGGATCGAGTGAAAAACTGTTTTTT,CAWSPTFSGSSEKLFF
TRBV5-6,TRBJ1-6,-,-,TGTGCCAGCAGATTTTCGATGCCCAGGGATTCACCCCTCCACTTT,CASRFSMPRDSPLHF
TRBV5-1,TRBJ2-2,-,TRBD1,TGCGCCAGCAGCCTGACAGGGGGCGGTACCGGGGAGCTGTTTTTT,CASSLTGGGTGELFF
TRBV5-8,TRBJ2-3,-,-,TGTGCCAGCAATAGTGTTGGGAGGCCTACAGATACGCAGTATTTT,CASNSVGRPTDTQYF
TRBV28,TRBJ2-1,-,TRBD2,TGTGCCAGCAGTCGGGGGGTCAGGCAGCAGTTCTTC,CASSRGVRQQFF
TRBV5-1,TRBJ2-7,-,-,TGCGCCAGCAGCTTCTCGGCCAGAGGAGAGCAGTACTTC,CASSFSARGEQYF
TRBV6-5,TRBJ1-5,-,-,TGTGCCAGCAGCTTTGGGGGGAGTCAGCCCCAGCATTTT,CASSFGGSQPQHF
TRBV11-1,TRBJ2-1,-,TRBD2,TGTGCCAGCAGCCTCAGTAGCGGGGGGAACAATGAGCAGTTCTTC,CASSLSSGGNNEQFF
TRBV7-9,TRBJ1-6,-,TRBD1,TGTGCCAGCAGGGGGCCGCGAGGACAGGATAATTCACCCCTCCACTTT,CASRGPRGQDNSPLHF
TRBV2,TRBJ1-2,-,-,TGTGCCAGCAGGACTACAGAGTATGGCTACACCTTC,CASRTTEYGYTF
TRBV2,TRBJ1-6,-,TRBD1,TGTGCCAGCAGTGGGGGGACAGCACTTATCCCCCTCCACTTT,CASSGGTALIPLHF
TRBV7-2,TRBJ1-6,-,-,TGTGCCAGCAGCTTAGTACCCCTCGGTTCCTATAATTCACCCCTCCACTTT,CASSLVPLGSYNSPLHF
TRBV9,TRBJ1-1,-,TRBD1,TGTGCCAGCAGCACCCGACAGGGGGTTAACACTGAAGCTTTCTTT,CASSTRQGVNTEAFF
TRBV27,TRBJ2-1,-,TRBD1,TGTGCCAGCAGTTTGCCCGGGACAGCGATAAAGAGGGCTTACAATGAGCAGTTCTTC,CASSLPGTAIKRAYNEQFF
TRBV19,TRBJ1-2,-,-,TGTGCCAGTAGTATAGGAGCTTCTTCGTCGGGTGGCTACACCTTC,CASSIGASSSGGYTF
TRBV20-1,TRBJ2-7,-,-,TGCAGTGCTAGTTATCAGGGCGAGCAGTACTTC,CSASYQGEQYF
TRBV6-5,TRBJ1-6,-,TRBD1,TGTGCCAGCAGGACGGGCCGGGACAGGGGCTCACCCCTCCACTTT,CASRTGRDRGSPLHF
TRBV10-3,TRBJ1-2,-,TRBD1,TGTGCCATCAGTGAGTACCTCGGGACAGGCTATGGCTACACCTTC,CAISEYLGTGYGYTF
TRBV5-1,TRBJ1-5,-,-,TGCGCCAGCAGCTTGGAGGGTGTGCGGGATCAGCCCCAGCATTTT,CASSLEGVRDQPQHF
TRBV12-5,TRBJ2-3,-,TRBD2,TGTGCTAGTGGTTTAGTGGGGGGAGGGGATACGCAGTATTTT,CASGLVGGGDTQYF
TRBV28,TRBJ2-1,-,TRBD2,TGTGCCAGCAGGGGCGGGACTAGGTGGGGGTTCGGGCAGTTCTTC,CASRGGTRWGFGQFF
TRBV27,TRBJ2-5,-,TRBD1,TGTGCCAGCAGTTTCGGGACAGGAAAAAAAGAGACCCAGTACTTC,CASSFGTGKKETQYF
TRBV7-9,TRBJ1-2,-,-,TGTGCCAGCAGCTTAGGGACAGCTCCTTATGGCTACACCTTC,CASSLGTAPYGYTF
TRBV9,TRBJ1-1,few,TRBD1,TGTGCCAGCAGCGTGGGGACAGGTGCTTTGAACACTGAAGCTTTCTTT,CASSVGTGALNTEAFF
TRBV11-2,TRBJ1-1,-,-,TGTGCCAGCAGCTTAAAGGGGCGTACTGAAGCTTTCTTT,CASSLKGRTEAFF
TRBV4-1,TRBJ1-5,-,-,TGCGCCAGCAGCCAAGGGGGGGTAGGGTACGACAATCAGCCCCAGCATTTT,CASSQGGVGYDNQPQHF
TRBV18,TRBJ2-1,-,TRBD2,TGTGCCAGCTCACTGAACGCCCCAGTTGGCCGTCCGGGGGGTGAGCAGTTCTTC,CASSLNAPVGRPGGEQFF
TRBV4-1,TRBJ1-1,-,-,TGCGCCAGCAGCCAAGATCGCCGGGGAACTGAAGCTTTCTTT,CASSQDRRGTEAFF
TRBV11-3,TRBJ1-3,-,-,TGTGCCAGCAGCTATCGGGCGACAGAGCCTGGAAACACCATATATTTT,CASSYRATEPGNTIYF
TRBV3-1/TRBV3-2,TRBJ1-2,-,TRBD1,TGTGCCAGCAGCCATCCGGGACAGGGCTTCTATGGCTACACCTTC,CASSHPGQGFYGYTF
TRBV6-1,TRBJ1-4,-,-,TGTGCCAGCAGTGAAGCGCTGTCGGGGAGGATCTCCAGAACTAATGAAAAACTGTTTTTT,CASSEALSGRISRTNEKLFF
TRBV25-1,TRBJ1-1,-,-,TGTGCCAGCAGTGATTGGGACACAGCTTTCTTT,CASSDWDTAFF
TRBV19,TRBJ1-6,-,-,TGTGCCAGTAGTCCAGAAGGACAGTATAATTCACCCCTCCACTTT,CASSPEGQYNSPLHF
TRBV23-1,TRBJ2-5,-,-,TGCGCCAGCAGTCAGCTGAGGGAGACCCAGTACTTC,CASSQLRETQYF
TRBV18,TRBJ1-3,-,-,TGTGCCAGCTCTCGCGACAGTACTCTTGGAAACACCATATATTTT,CASSRDSTLGNTIYF
TRBV30,TRBJ1-1,-,-,TGTGCCTGCCCACCCTTCACAGGGATGAACACTGAAGCTTTCTTT,CACPPFTGMNTEAFF
TRBV9,TRBJ2-3,-,-,TGTGCCAGCAGCGACCGGGGACTGTTCACAGATACGCAGTATTTT,CASSDRGLFTDTQYF
TRBV5-6,TRBJ2-1,-,-,TGTGCCAGCAGCTTAGGCGGGTTGGCCTACAATGAGCAGTTCTTC,CASSLGGLAYNEQFF
TRBV9,TRBJ2-7,-,TRBD1,TGTGCCAACAGCCCTGGACAGGGTAGGACCTACGAGCAGTACTTC,CANSPGQGRTYEQYF
TRBV4-2,TRBJ1-1,-,-,TGTGCCAGCAGCCAAGAGGACTCTTTTCCCGCTTTCTTT,CASSQEDSFPAFF
TRBV5-1,TRBJ2-1,-,TRBD2,TGCGCCAGCAGAGCGGGGGGGTACAATGAGCAGTTCTTC,CASRAGGYNEQFF
TRBV19,TRBJ1-4,-,TRBD1,TGTGCCAGTAGTTCGGGACAGGGAACGTTCGGAAAACTGTTTTTT,CASSSGQGTFGKLFF